This T cell receptor beta chain was obtained from a study of CD8 T cells in Susac syndrome. With random hexamers, roughly 0.45 to 1 ug RNA was reverse transcribed. A single record per CDR3 protein comes from TCRdb applying MiXCR to the immunoSEQ multiplex PCR reads. The sample includes 80,000 or so distinct CDR3 sequences, around 93% of them seen just once. Germline V gene lookup returns CDR1 KGHDR and CDR2 SFDVKD. The CDR3 loop spans 16 amino acids. V shed 4 bases and J 6 bases; nucleotides not matched to a gene: 8. The authors negatively isolated CD8+ and CD4+ T cells and FACS-enriched TEMRA cells. The TCR comes from a human donor with Susac syndrome. This rearrangement joins TRBV24-1 to TRBJ2-1; the match to TRBD1 covers 10 bases. Sequencing was done on a sample of CD4+ T cells from PBMCs. In nucleotides, the CDR3 is TGTGCCACCAGTGAATTCCGGACAGGGGGTAGCAATGAGCAGTTCTTC. It codes for CATSEFRTGGSNEQFF.